One sample yielded the 23 T cell receptor beta chains listed below, sequenced in a study of T-cell reconstitution after alpha-beta-depleted transplantation in children. Preparation of the TCRbeta library was carried out with unique molecular identifiers. A single record per CDR3 protein comes from TCRdb applying MiXCR to the PCR reads. The table has around 240,000 distinct CDR3 sequences, approximately 9.7% seen once; the top ten hold approximately 5%. Sequencing used PBMCs from the stem cell graft donor, obtained from the stem cell graft. The receptors come from a human donor who donated a stem cell graft to a child with SCID.

This clonotype was seen repeatedly, ten times or more. CDR3: CASRGTGVPYGYTF. The CDR3 DNA follows: TGTGCCAGCAGGGGGACAGGGGTCCCCTATGGCTACACCTTC. V and J are TRBV6-1 and TRBJ1-2, with 10 nucleotides matching TRBD1. Unmatched junction bases numbered 5, after V lost 6 bases and J lost 4 bases. CDR1 is MNHNS and CDR2 is SASEGT in the germline V gene. This CDR3 region has 14 residues.

At least ten counts were recorded for this clonotype. The V call is TRBV15, the J call TRBJ2-3; a weak D match, TRBD1 (6 bases). CDR3 size: 17 residues. The germline gives CDR1 LNHNV, CDR2 YYDKDF (reference sequence). The V gene lost 0 bases and the J gene lost 2 bases, with 15 bases spanning the gap. The CDR3: CATSRDLEDRFTDTQYF. The CDR3 DNA follows: TGTGCCACCAGCAGAGATCTTGAAGACAGGTTCACAGATACGCAGTATTTT.

This clonotype has a count of ten or more. V and J are TRBV12-3 or TRBV12-4 and TRBJ2-5; 8 nucleotides agree with TRBD1. Trimming took 3 bases from V and 1 from J; bases not matched to a gene: 7. This CDR3 contains 16 residues. CDR3 DNA: TGTGCCAGCAGTTTTGTTACAGGGGGTACCCAAGAGACCCAGTACTTC. It yields the protein CASSFVTGGTQETQYF.

There are many counts of this clonotype. V gene TRBV20-1 combines with J gene TRBJ2-1; D gene ambiguous. This CDR3 comprises 13 residues. Germline V lookup: CDR1 DFQATT, CDR2 SNEGSKA (reference sequence). V was pared by 6 bases and J by 2 bases, with 11 bases between. For the CDR3, the DNA is TGCAGTGCCGCCCGCGACCCCTACAATGAGCAGTTCTTC. Its translation is CSAARDPYNEQFF.

This clonotype was recorded many times. This chain joins TRBV3-1 and TRBJ1-6; no definite D call. Deletions cut 4 bases from V and 4 bases from J, with 14 bases between. Germline assignment: CDR1 LGHDT and CDR2 YNNKEL (reference sequence). This CDR3 region has 16 residues. The CDR3 is CASSRGKGPYNSPLHF. The CDR3 DNA is TGTGCCAGCAGCCGAGGTAAAGGGCCTTATAATTCACCCCTCCACTTT.

This clonotype appeared many times. The V and J genes are TRBV5-1 and TRBJ2-1, with D possibly being TRBD2 (7 bases). Germline V gives CDR1 SGHRS, CDR2 YFSETQ. The CDR3 contains 16 residues. Trimming removed 5 bases at V and 2 bases at J, with 17 bases between. Written as DNA, the CDR3 is TGCGCCAGCAGTAGGGGGGGAGTTATTCCCTACAATGAGCAGTTCTTC. Translated, it gives CASSRGGVIPYNEQFF.

In this sample, this clonotype turned up once. The germline gene is not matched at one end of the junction; a read error may be the cause. The chain is built from TRBV20-1 and TRBJ1-2; TRBD1 is a possible D gene (6 bases). This CDR3 is built from 13 residues. Germline CDR1 DFQATT, CDR2 SNEGSKA (reference sequence). CDR3 in DNA: TGCGGTGCTAGAACGGGGGCCCCGTATGGCTACATCTTC. Residues: CGARTGAPYGYIF.

This clonotype appeared many times. This chain joins TRBV12-3 or TRBV12-4 and TRBJ2-5; TRBD2 agrees at 7 bases. The CDR3 spans 13 residues. V was clipped by 7 bases and J by 5 bases; unmatched bases: 7. The CDR3 loop is CASMGGGLETQYF. The CDR3, as DNA: TGTGCCAGCATGGGGGGGGGTTTGGAGACCCAGTACTTC.

J is TRBJ2-7 and V is TRBV27, with TRBD2 matching 10 bases. CDR3 size: 15 residues. Germline CDR1 reads MNHEY; CDR2 reads SMNVEV (reference sequence). Trimming cost V 6 bases and J 4 bases; bases outside gene matches: 9. CDR3 amino acids: CASRNKRGGGYEQYF. CDR3 bases: TGTGCCAGCAGGAATAAGCGGGGGGGGGGTTACGAGCAGTACTTC.

This clonotype appeared many times. The J gene is TRBJ2-2, the V gene TRBV20-1; 11 nucleotides match TRBD1. V dropped 4 bases and J dropped 6; count of bases not matched to a gene: 7. The CDR3 contains 15 residues. CDR1 and CDR2 from the germline V gene are DFQATT and SNEGSKA (reference sequence). The CDR3 DNA is TGCAGTGCTACCTGGGACAGGGGGGCGCCCGGGGAGCTGTTTTTT. Its protein is CSATWDRGAPGELFF.

A few counts support this clonotype. A read error may be the cause here, since a much bigger clone is one base away. This sequence joins TRBV5-1 and TRBJ1-2; D is unclear. The V gene's germline CDR1 is SGHRS and CDR2 YFSETQ. The CDR3 length is 15 residues. CDR3 protein: CASSLGTADLYGYPF. In nucleotides, the CDR3 is TGCGCCAGCAGCTTGGGTACGGCCGACCTCTATGGCTACCCCTTC.

This clonotype was counted at least ten times. The V call is TRBV4-1, the J call TRBJ2-5, with D possibly being TRBD1 (6 bases). Trimming cost V 3 bases and J 4 bases, with 9 bases left between them. There are 13 residues in the CDR3. Germline V gene lookup returns CDR1 MGHRA and CDR2 YSYEKL. The CDR3 spells CASSHTGLETQYF. The DNA of the CDR3 is TGCGCCAGCAGCCACACAGGGTTAGAGACCCAGTACTTC.

The chain recombines TRBV7-9 with TRBJ2-2, with D unresolved. The CDR3 contains 15 residues. Germline-derived CDR1 and CDR2 are SEHNR and FQNEAQ (reference sequence). Trimming shortened V by 2 bases and J by 3 bases, and 10 bases separated the two germline ends. The CDR3 loop reads CASSLRPSDTGELFF. Written as DNA, the CDR3 is TGTGCCAGCAGCTTAAGGCCGTCAGACACCGGGGAGCTGTTTTTT.

This clonotype was observed many times. The genes are TRBV3-1 and TRBJ2-3; 8 bases are shared with TRBD1. The trim removed 1 base at V and 0 bases at J, leaving 3 bases unmatched. Germline CDR1 reads LGHDT; CDR2 reads YNNKEL (reference sequence). The CDR3 loop spans 16 amino acids. CDR3 in DNA: TGTGCCAGCAGCCAAGTGGGGACAGGAAGCACAGATACGCAGTATTTT. Protein sequence: CASSQVGTGSTDTQYF.

This clonotype was recorded many times. V is TRBV4-3 and J is TRBJ2-7; TRBD1 agrees at 8 bases. V gave up 0 bases and J gave up 12 bases; unmatched junction bases: 7. CDR1 is LGHNA, CDR2 YSLEER, per germline. The CDR3 spans 13 residues. CDR3 nucleotides: TGCGCCAGCAGCCAAGATGACAGGGGACGGAGGTACTTC. This translates into CASSQDDRGRRYF.

This clonotype was detected only a few times. The chain is built from TRBV19 and TRBJ1-5; D not resolved. V was cut by 4 bases and J by 5 bases, with 9 bases left in between. The CDR3 covers 13 residues. Germline V gives CDR1 LNHDA, CDR2 SQIVND (reference sequence). The chain's CDR3 is CASSTLGDQPQHF. CDR3 DNA: TGTGCCAGTAGTACACTCGGGGATCAGCCCCAGCATTTT. Complete variable domain (other parts from reference TRBV19 and TRBJ1-5): DGGITQSPKYLFRKEGQNVTLSCEQNLNHDAMYWYRQDPGQGLRLIYYSQIVNDFQKGDIAEGYSVSREKKESFPLTVTSAQKNPTAFYLCASSTLGDQPQHFGDGTRLSIL.

This clonotype was recorded many times. The genes are TRBV7-8 and TRBJ2-7, with 13 nucleotides matching TRBD2. There are 15 residues in the CDR3. The germline gives CDR1 SGHVS, CDR2 FQNEAQ. The junction had 5 bases not matched to a gene; V was cut back by 5 bases and J by 4 bases. In nucleotides, the CDR3 is TGTGCCAGCAGCGCCGGGACTAGCGGGGAATACGAGCAGTACTTC. Translating it yields CASSAGTSGEYEQYF.

This clonotype occurred many times. This chain connects TRBV5-5 to TRBJ1-1; D is unresolved. The ends were cut back, 3 bases at V and 3 bases at J, with 15 bases in the middle. The CDR3 totals 15 residues. Germline CDR1 is SGHKS and CDR2 is YYEKEE (reference sequence). CDR3: CASSSLGWADTEAFF. As DNA, the CDR3 is TGTGCCAGCAGCTCGTTAGGGTGGGCGGACACTGAAGCTTTCTTT.

The table lists this clonotype with many counts. This chain links TRBV5-1 with TRBJ1-1; D not certain. This CDR3 has 13 residues. Trimming took off 2 bases at V and 1 base at J, with 6 bases between the two ends. Germline values: CDR1 SGHRS, CDR2 YFSETQ. As DNA, the CDR3 is TGCGCCAGCAGCTTCACCGCGAACACTGAAGCTTTCTTT. This translates into CASSFTANTEAFF.

This clonotype was seen many times. The rearrangement uses TRBV12-3 or TRBV12-4 and TRBJ1-1, with 8 positions matching TRBD1. This CDR3 is built from 13 residues. J lost 7 bases, V lost 8 bases, and 9 bases had no gene match. CDR3 sequence reads: CASSLQGGYEAFF. The CDR3 DNA sequence: TGTGCCAGCTCGCTACAGGGGGGCTATGAAGCTTTCTTT.

This clonotype was recorded many times. The chain recombines TRBV12-3 or TRBV12-4 with TRBJ2-1; D ambiguous. The CDR3 extends over 13 amino acids. V was clipped by 3 bases and J by 7 bases, with 10 bases between them. The CDR3 DNA reads as TGTGCCAGCAGTTTTAGTTCCGGGAATGAGCAGTTCTTC. This encodes CASSFSSGNEQFF.

This clonotype was seen a handful of times. V gene TRBV7-3 combines with J gene TRBJ2-3; TRBD2 agrees at 11 bases. The V and J ends lost 6 bases and 4 bases, in that order; junction bases with no gene match: 6. The CDR3 has 15 amino acids. Germline V gene lookup returns CDR1 SGHTA and CDR2 FQGTGA. The CDR3 nucleotides read TGTGCCAGCAGTTTGGGACTAGCGGCCCCAGATACGCAGTATTTT. Protein: CASSLGLAAPDTQYF. The full variable domain, completed using reference TRBV7-3 and TRBJ2-3, is GAGVSQTPSNKVTEKGKYVELRCDPISGHTALYWYRQSLGQGPEFLIYFQGTGAADDSGLPNDRFFAVRPEGSVSTLKIQRTERGDSAVYLCASSLGLAAPDTQYFGPGTRLTVL.

This clonotype was counted ten times or more. V and J are TRBV18 and TRBJ2-3; the match to TRBD2 covers 8 bases. This CDR3 is built from 17 residues. V lost 3 bases, J lost 3 bases, and 11 bases stayed unmatched. Germline-derived CDR1 and CDR2 are KGHSH and LQKENI. CDR3 region: CASSPRTGGAVTDTQYF. The CDR3 nucleotides read TGTGCCAGCTCACCTCGAACGGGGGGGGCCGTAACAGATACGCAGTATTTT.